The entry below describes one T cell receptor (beta chain). The data were taken from a study of blood T cell repertoires in COVID-19. About the study: Material from acute and convalescent COVID-19 was sourced from the United States, Italy and Spain. The cDNA or gDNA used as material had been derived from T cells, B-cell-depleted T cells, or PBMCs.

V was pared by 3 bases and J by 7 bases, with 15 bases between. This CDR3 has 14 residues. CDR1 and CDR2 from the germline V gene are KGHSH and LQKENI. As originally analysed: Amplification from reference gene primers served as the basis for estimated nucleated cell counts. Repertoires were generated with immunoSEQ multiplex PCR, while TCRdb's copy carries only in-frame clones and drops some. V, J and clone size reflect that table, while D and trimming were determined from the DNA. The data hold approximately 110,000 clones, with 86% observed a single time. The receptor was derived from a man aged 35-49 years with acute or convalescent COVID-19. The chain combines TRBV18 with TRBJ1-1, with D perhaps TRBD1 (6 bases). Sequencing was carried out using peripheral blood. The CDR3 spells CASSPGTGTYEAFF. The DNA of the CDR3 is TGTGCCAGCTCACCCGGAACCGGGACATATGAAGCTTTCTTT.